Following are 23 T cell receptor beta chains from one sample sequenced in a study of blood T cell repertoires in COVID-19. The table came from immunoSEQ multiplex PCR; TCRdb's copy has only in-frame clones and leaves some out. The data show over 250,000 clones, around 92% seen once. The sequenced sample was PBMCs or T cells enriched from blood (not recorded which). The receptors originated from a woman between 55 and 75 years old who had recovered from COVID-19.

This chain joins TRBV6-5 and TRBJ1-5; weak D call: TRBD1 (5 bases). The V end lost 2 bases, the J end lost 4 bases, and 12 bases lay between the germline ends. This CDR3 has 15 amino acids. CDR1 and CDR2 (germline): MNHEY, SVGAGI. For the CDR3, the DNA is TGTGCCAGCAGTTACGCTGGGGACTTAAATCAGCCCCAGCATTTT. Encoded protein: CASSYAGDLNQPQHF.

V gene TRBV7-2 combines with J gene TRBJ2-3, with 8 bases lining up with TRBD2. J gave up 4 bases and V 1 base, and 7 bases lay outside the gene matches. Germline assignment: CDR1 SGHTA and CDR2 FQGNSA. CDR3 length: 16 residues. This CDR3 reads CASSLDKPGGADTQYF. The CDR3 nucleotides read TGTGCCAGCAGCTTAGATAAACCCGGGGGGGCAGATACGCAGTATTTT. Filled out from reference TRBV7-2 and TRBJ2-3, the complete variable domain reads GAGVSQSPSNKVTEKGKDVELRCDPISGHTALYWYRQSLGQGLEFLIYFQGNSAPDKSGLPSDRFSAERTGGSVSTLTIQRTQQEDSAVYLCASSLDKPGGADTQYFGPGTRLTVL.

The chain recombines TRBV27 with TRBJ2-3, with D perhaps TRBD2 (6 bases). Germline-derived CDR1 and CDR2 are MNHEY and SMNVEV (reference sequence). Trimming shortened V by 7 bases and J by 0 bases, and 14 bases separated the two germline ends. The CDR3 has 15 amino acids. CDR3: CASTLRGTSTDTQYF. DNA for the CDR3: TGTGCCAGCACCTTACGGGGGACTAGCACAGATACGCAGTATTTT.

The V gene is TRBV3-1 (or the pseudogene TRBV3-2), the J gene TRBJ2-7; 8 bases line up with TRBD2. The trim removed 4 bases at V and 6 bases at J, leaving 11 bases unmatched. CDR1 and CDR2 (germline): LGHDT, YNNKEL (reference sequence). The CDR3 consists of 15 residues. The CDR3 nucleotides read TGTGCCAGCAGCCTACTCCGGGAGGGCGGGCTCGAGCAGTACTTC. It specifies CASSLLREGGLEQYF.

V gene TRBV7-9 combines with J gene TRBJ2-6; D possibly corresponds to TRBD1 (6 bases). V was pared by 10 bases and J by 4 bases, with 14 bases between. The CDR3 spans 14 residues. The germline gives CDR1 SEHNR, CDR2 FQNEAQ (reference sequence). CDR3 residues: CATETGSGANVLTF. The CDR3 bases are TGTGCCACCGAAACAGGGTCAGGGGCCAACGTCCTGACTTTC.

V gene TRBV11-2 combines with J gene TRBJ1-2; a weak D match, TRBD1 (6 bases). Per the germline V gene, CDR1 is SGHAT and CDR2 is FQNNGV. Trimming left V 6 bases short and J 5 bases short, with 13 bases between. This CDR3 has 13 amino acids. In nucleotides, the CDR3 is TGTGCCAGCAGGCGGGAGGGGGGGTATGGCTACACCTTC. Translation: CASRREGGYGYTF. Full variable domain (rest looked up from reference TRBV11-2 and TRBJ1-2): EAGVAQSPRYKIIEKRQSVAFWCNPISGHATLYWYQQILGQGPKLLIQFQNNGVVDDSQLPKDRFSAERLKGVDSTLKIQPAKLEDSAVYLCASRREGGYGYTFGSGTRLTVV.

This chain uses TRBV20-1 with TRBJ2-2, with unresolved D. The CDR3 loop spans 14 amino acids. V gave up 3 bases and J gave up 7 bases, with 15 bases separating them. CDR1 DFQATT and CDR2 SNEGSKA come from the germline V gene (reference sequence). CDR3 amino acids: CSASSGASGGELFF. Here the CDR3 DNA reads TGCAGTGCTAGTTCCGGAGCATCGGGCGGGGAGCTGTTTTTT.

This clone is a singleton in its sample. This chain uses TRBV28 with TRBJ1-2; D is ambiguous. There are 12 residues in the CDR3. Germline loops: CDR1 MDHEN, CDR2 SYDVKM. V was shortened by 5 bases and J by 8 bases, with 12 bases between the two germline ends. CDR3 sequence: CASSLDGKGYTF. The CDR3 nucleotides read TGTGCCAGCAGTCTCGACGGGAAAGGCTACACCTTC.

The gene calls are TRBV13 and TRBJ1-6; D not resolved. V dropped 0 bases and J dropped 7 bases, with 10 bases sitting between them. In germline, CDR1 is PRHDT, CDR2 FYEKMQ (reference sequence). This CDR3 is 15 amino acids long. The CDR3 DNA reads TGTGCCAGCAGCTTAGGACAGAGTGCGAATTCACCCCTCCACTTT. Its translation is CASSLGQSANSPLHF.

The gene calls are TRBV2 and TRBJ2-6; a weak D match, TRBD1 (6 bases). From germline, CDR1 is SNHLY and CDR2 FYNNEI. V lost 1 base and J 3 bases, leaving 7 bases between the germline ends. CDR3 length: 15 residues. The DNA for the CDR3 is TGTGCCAGCAGTGAAGACAGGGTTGGGGCCAACGTCCTGACTTTC. Translating it yields CASSEDRVGANVLTF.

This clone came up once. The chain is built from TRBV9 and TRBJ1-6; maybe TRBD1 (6 bases). This CDR3 region has 14 residues. V was clipped by 5 bases and J by 5 bases, with 11 bases between them. CDR1 is SGDLS and CDR2 is YYNGEE in the germline V gene. The CDR3 protein is CASREGTNNSPLHF. CDR3 bases: TGTGCCAGCAGAGAGGGGACAAATAATTCACCCCTCCACTTT. Full variable domain (remainder filled in from reference TRBV9 and TRBJ1-6): DSGVTQTPKHLITATGQRVTLRCSPRSGDLSVYWYQQSLDQGLQFLIQYYNGEERAKGNILERFSAQQFPDLHSELNLSSLELGDSALYFCASREGTNNSPLHFGNGTRLTVT.

This clone was observed once. This chain links TRBV7-2 with TRBJ2-7; a possible D gene is TRBD2 (6 bases). V was trimmed by 5 bases and J by 2 bases, leaving 13 bases between them. Germline CDR1 and CDR2: SGHTA and FQGNSA. There are 14 residues in the CDR3. The chain's CDR3 is CASSATSPAYEQYF. In DNA form, the CDR3 reads TGTGCCAGCAGCGCCACTAGCCCCGCCTACGAGCAGTACTTC.

V gene TRBV5-1 combines with J gene TRBJ2-3; 14 bases line up with TRBD2. The CDR3 covers 18 residues. Trimming removed 0 bases from V and 0 bases from J; junction bases left unmatched: 3. Germline V gene lookup returns CDR1 SGHRS and CDR2 YFSETQ. The CDR3 DNA sequence: TGCGCCAGCAGCTTGGGGGGACTAGCGGGGGCCAGCACAGATACGCAGTATTTT. The encoded protein is CASSLGGLAGASTDTQYF.

V and J are TRBV27 and TRBJ1-2; 8 bases map to TRBD1. The CDR3 is 12 amino acids. Germline V lookup: CDR1 MNHEY, CDR2 SMNVEV (reference sequence). The V and J ends lost 5 bases and 7 bases, in that order; junction bases with no gene match: 3. The CDR3 DNA reads as TGTGCCAGCAGTCCGACAGGGGTTGGCTACACCTTC. Residues: CASSPTGVGYTF.

V is TRBV19 and J is TRBJ1-6, with a weak D call TRBD1 (5 bases). CDR3 length: 16 amino acids. The germline CDR1 and CDR2 sequences are LNHDA and SQIVND (reference sequence). V was trimmed by 8 bases and J by 0 bases, leaving 14 bases between them. DNA for the CDR3: TGTGCCAGTGCGCAGGGCCTTAGCTCCTATAATTCACCCCTCCACTTT. Translated: CASAQGLSSYNSPLHF.

A few counts support this clone. V gene TRBV3-1 (or the pseudogene TRBV3-2) combines with J gene TRBJ2-7, with 8 positions matching TRBD1. Trimming removed 6 bases from V and 3 bases from J; junction bases left unmatched: 7. Germline V CDR1 and CDR2: LGHDT, YNNKEL (reference sequence). This CDR3 has 14 amino acids. The CDR3 loop is CASSLLGQGYEQYF. The CDR3 DNA reads TGTGCCAGCAGTCTTCTCGGACAGGGCTACGAGCAGTACTTC.

The chain couples TRBV5-1 to TRBJ2-5, with D possibly TRBD1 on 5 matching bases. This CDR3 has 15 residues. Trimming took 1 base from V and 4 from J, leaving 14 bases between them. Germline V gives CDR1 SGHRS, CDR2 YFSETQ. The CDR3 DNA sequence: TGCGCCAGCAGCTTGCAGTACCAGGGCGGAGAGACCCAGTACTTC. This gives the protein CASSLQYQGGETQYF.

The chain couples TRBV14 to TRBJ2-5, with 11 bases aligning to TRBD2. J gave up 5 bases and V 3 bases, and 5 bases lay outside the gene matches. The CDR3 is made up of 15 amino acids. The V gene's germline CDR1 is SGHDN and CDR2 FVKESK. The CDR3 DNA reads TGTGCCAGCAGCCACTTTAGCGGGAGGGGTGAGACCCAGTACTTC. Translation gives CASSHFSGRGETQYF.

The rearrangement joins TRBV11-3 to TRBJ2-3, with a tentative D call TRBD2 (6 bases). Germline V gives CDR1 SGHNT, CDR2 YENEEA. Trimming shortened V by 2 bases and J by 6 bases, and 18 bases separated the two germline ends. The CDR3 runs to 16 residues. DNA of the CDR3: TGTGCCAGCAGCTTAATGACCCGGGAGCGGTCGGATACGCAGTATTTT. This codes for CASSLMTRERSDTQYF.

This CDR3 reads CASSFGSSGYEQYF. In DNA form, the CDR3 reads TGTGCCAGCAGCTTTGGTAGTTCGGGCTACGAGCAGTACTTC. The rearrangement joins TRBV7-9 to TRBJ2-7; D remains unclear. Germline V gene sequence: CDR1 SEHNR, CDR2 FQNEAQ (reference sequence). CDR3 length: 14 residues. Trimming took off 3 bases at V and 3 bases at J, with 12 bases between the two ends.

The rearrangement links TRBV12-3 or TRBV12-4 to TRBJ1-3, with D tentatively TRBD1 (5 bases). The CDR3 loop spans 12 amino acids. Trimming cost V 5 bases and J 8 bases, with 10 bases left between them. The CDR3, as DNA: TGTGCCAGCAGTCTTACAGGATACACCATATATTTT. It yields the protein CASSLTGYTIYF.

The gene calls are TRBV5-4 and TRBJ1-1; D unresolved. The CDR3 is 14 residues long. V lost 1 base and J 0 bases, leaving 7 bases between the germline ends. Germline V gives CDR1 SGHNT, CDR2 YYREEE (reference sequence). CDR3 region: CASSLKLLNTEAFF. CDR3 DNA sequence: TGTGCCAGCAGCTTGAAGCTCCTGAACACTGAAGCTTTCTTT.

This chain links TRBV30 with TRBJ1-1, with D possibly TRBD1 on 5 matching bases. CDR1 and CDR2 (germline): GTSNPN, SVGIG (reference sequence). The CDR3 loop spans 11 amino acids. Trimming left V 1 base short and J 8 bases short, with 8 bases between. In DNA form, the CDR3 reads TGTGCCTGGAGTGGGGGGGGAGAAGCTTTCTTT. It encodes CAWSGGGEAFF.